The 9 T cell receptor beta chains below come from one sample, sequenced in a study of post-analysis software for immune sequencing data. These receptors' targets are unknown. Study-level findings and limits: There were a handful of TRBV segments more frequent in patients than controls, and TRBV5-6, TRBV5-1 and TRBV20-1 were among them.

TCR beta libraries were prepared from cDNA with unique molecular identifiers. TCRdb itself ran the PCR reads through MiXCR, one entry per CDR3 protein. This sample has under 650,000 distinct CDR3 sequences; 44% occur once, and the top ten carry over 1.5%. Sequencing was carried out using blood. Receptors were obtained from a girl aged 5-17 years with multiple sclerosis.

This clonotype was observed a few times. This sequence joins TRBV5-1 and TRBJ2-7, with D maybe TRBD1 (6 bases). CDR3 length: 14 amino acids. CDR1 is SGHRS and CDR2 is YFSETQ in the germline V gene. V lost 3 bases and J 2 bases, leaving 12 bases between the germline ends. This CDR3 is CASSSRTVPYEQYF. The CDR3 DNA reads TGCGCCAGCAGCTCTCGGACAGTGCCCTACGAGCAGTACTTC. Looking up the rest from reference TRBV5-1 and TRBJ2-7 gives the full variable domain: KAGVTQTPRYLIKTRGQQVTLSCSPISGHRSVSWYQQTPGQGLQFLFEYFSETQRNKGNFPGRFSGRQFSNSRSEMNVSTLELGDSALYLCASSSRTVPYEQYFGPGTRLTVT.

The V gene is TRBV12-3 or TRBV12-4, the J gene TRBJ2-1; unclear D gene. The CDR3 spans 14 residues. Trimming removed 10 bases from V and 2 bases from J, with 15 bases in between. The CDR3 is CATTQLGPYNEQFF. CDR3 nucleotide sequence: TGTGCCACCACCCAACTGGGCCCCTACAATGAGCAGTTCTTC.

The CDR3 reads CATSDGQTGQAQYF. The CDR3 DNA follows: TGTGCCACCAGTGATGGCCAAACAGGGCAAGCGCAGTACTTC. V and J are TRBV24-1 and TRBJ2-5, with D maybe TRBD1 (6 bases). The V gene's germline CDR1 is KGHDR and CDR2 SFDVKD. V lost 3 bases, J lost 11 bases, and 18 bases lay in between. CDR3 length: 14 residues.

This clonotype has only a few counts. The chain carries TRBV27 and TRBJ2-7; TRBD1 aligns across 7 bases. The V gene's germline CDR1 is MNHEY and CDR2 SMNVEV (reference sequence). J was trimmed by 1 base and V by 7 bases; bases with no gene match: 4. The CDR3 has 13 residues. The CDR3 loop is CASTQTGSYEQYF. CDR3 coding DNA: TGTGCCAGCACCCAGACAGGGTCCTACGAGCAGTACTTC.

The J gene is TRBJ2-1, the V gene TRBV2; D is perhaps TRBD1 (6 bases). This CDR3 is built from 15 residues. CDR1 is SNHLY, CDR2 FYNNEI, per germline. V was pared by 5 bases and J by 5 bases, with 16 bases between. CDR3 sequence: CASSIQGNYNNEQFF. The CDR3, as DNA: TGTGCCAGCAGTATACAGGGAAACTACAACAATGAGCAGTTCTTC. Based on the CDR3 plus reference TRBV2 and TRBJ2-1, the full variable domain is EPEVTQTPSHQVTQMGQEVILRCVPISNHLYFYWYRQILGQKVEFLVSFYNNEISEKSEIFDDQFSVERPDGSNFTLKIRSTKLEDSAMYFCASSIQGNYNNEQFFGPGTRLTVL.

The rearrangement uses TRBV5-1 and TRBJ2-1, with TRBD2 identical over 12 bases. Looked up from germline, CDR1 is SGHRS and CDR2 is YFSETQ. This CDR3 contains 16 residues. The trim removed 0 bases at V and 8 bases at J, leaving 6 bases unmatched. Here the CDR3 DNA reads TGCGCCAGCAGCTTGGGCTCTAGCGGGGGGGCCGATGAGCAGTTCTTC. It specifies CASSLGSSGGADEQFF.

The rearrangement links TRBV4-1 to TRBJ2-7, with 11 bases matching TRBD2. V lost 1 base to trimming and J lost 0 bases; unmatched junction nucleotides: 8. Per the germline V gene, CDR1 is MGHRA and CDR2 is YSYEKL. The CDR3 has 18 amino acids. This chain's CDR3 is CASSQVERLAGFSYEQYF. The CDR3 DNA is TGCGCCAGCAGCCAAGTTGAGAGACTAGCGGGATTCTCCTACGAGCAGTACTTC.

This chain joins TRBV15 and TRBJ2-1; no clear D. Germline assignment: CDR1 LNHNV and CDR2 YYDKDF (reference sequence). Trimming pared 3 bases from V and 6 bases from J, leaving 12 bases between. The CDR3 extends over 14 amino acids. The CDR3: CATSSPTPLNEQFF. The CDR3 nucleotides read TGTGCCACCAGCAGCCCTACACCCCTCAATGAGCAGTTCTTC.

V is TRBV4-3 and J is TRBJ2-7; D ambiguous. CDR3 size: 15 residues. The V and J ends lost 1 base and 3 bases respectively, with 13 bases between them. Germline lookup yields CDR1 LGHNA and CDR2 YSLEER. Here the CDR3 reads CASSQVFEQSYEQYF. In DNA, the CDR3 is TGCGCCAGCAGCCAAGTTTTTGAGCAGAGCTACGAGCAGTACTTC.